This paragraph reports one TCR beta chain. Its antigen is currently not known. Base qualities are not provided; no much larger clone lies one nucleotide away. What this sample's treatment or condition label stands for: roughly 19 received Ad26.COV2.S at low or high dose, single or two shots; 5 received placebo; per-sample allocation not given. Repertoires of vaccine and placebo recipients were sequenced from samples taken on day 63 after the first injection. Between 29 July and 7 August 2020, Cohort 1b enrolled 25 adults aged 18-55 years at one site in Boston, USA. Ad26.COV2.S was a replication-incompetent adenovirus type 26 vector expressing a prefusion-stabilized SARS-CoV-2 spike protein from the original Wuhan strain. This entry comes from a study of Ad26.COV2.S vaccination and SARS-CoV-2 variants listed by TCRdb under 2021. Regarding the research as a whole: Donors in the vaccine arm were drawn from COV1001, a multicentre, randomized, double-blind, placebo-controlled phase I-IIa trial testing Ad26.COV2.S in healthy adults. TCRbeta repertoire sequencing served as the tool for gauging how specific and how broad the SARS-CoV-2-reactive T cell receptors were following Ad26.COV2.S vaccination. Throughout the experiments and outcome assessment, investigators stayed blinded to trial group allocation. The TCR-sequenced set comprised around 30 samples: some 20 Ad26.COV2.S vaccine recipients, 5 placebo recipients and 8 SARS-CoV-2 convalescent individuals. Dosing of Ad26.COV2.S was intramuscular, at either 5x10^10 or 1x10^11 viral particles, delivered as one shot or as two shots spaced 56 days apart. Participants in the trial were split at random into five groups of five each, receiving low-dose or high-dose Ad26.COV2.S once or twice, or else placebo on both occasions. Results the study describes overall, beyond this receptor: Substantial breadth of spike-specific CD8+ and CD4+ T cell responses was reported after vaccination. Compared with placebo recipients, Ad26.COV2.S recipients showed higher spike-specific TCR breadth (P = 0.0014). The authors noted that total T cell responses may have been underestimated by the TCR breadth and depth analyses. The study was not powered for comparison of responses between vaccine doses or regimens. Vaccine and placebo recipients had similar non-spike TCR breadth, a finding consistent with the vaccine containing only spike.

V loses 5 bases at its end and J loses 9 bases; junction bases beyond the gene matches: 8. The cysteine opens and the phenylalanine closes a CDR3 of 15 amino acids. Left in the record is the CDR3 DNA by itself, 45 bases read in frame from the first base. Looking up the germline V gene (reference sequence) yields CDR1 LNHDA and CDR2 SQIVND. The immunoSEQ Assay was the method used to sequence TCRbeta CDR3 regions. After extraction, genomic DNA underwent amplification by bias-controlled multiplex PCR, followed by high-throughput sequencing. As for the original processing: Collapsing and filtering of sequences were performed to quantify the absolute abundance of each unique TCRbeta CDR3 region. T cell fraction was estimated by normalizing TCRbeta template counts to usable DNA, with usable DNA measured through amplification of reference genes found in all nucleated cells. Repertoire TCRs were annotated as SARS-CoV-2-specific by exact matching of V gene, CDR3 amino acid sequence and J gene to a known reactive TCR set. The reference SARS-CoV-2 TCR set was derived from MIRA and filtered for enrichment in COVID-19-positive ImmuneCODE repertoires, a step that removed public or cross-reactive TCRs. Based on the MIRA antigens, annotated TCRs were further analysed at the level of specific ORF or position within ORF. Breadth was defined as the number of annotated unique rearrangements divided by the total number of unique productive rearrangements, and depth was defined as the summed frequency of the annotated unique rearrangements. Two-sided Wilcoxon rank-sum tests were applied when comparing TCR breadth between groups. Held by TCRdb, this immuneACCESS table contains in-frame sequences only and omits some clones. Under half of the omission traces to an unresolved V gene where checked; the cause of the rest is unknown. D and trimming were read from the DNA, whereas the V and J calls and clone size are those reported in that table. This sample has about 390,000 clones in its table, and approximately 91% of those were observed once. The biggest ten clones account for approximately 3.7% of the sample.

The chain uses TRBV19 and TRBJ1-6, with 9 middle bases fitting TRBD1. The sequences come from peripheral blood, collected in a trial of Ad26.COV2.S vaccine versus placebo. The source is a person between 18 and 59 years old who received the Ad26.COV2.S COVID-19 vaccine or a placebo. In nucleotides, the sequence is TGTGCCAGTAGTCATCGGACAGGGGTAGGTTCACCCCTCCACTTT. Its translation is CASSHRTGVGSPLHF.